This TCR beta chain appears in the sequencing data of a study of regulatory T cells in long-lasting Graves disease. This clonotype was detected ten times or more. A read error may produce the germline difference seen at one junction end. Germline CDR1 reads SSHAT; CDR2 reads FNYEAQ (reference sequence). The CDR3 runs 15 residues. Time point given: newly diagnosed GD, antithyroid drugs for less than 3 months. The TCR library was prepared using RNA isolated from PBMCs. The TCR beta library used iRepertoire HTBI primers with Arm-PCR amplification of CDR3. TCRdb analysed the multiplex PCR reads with MiXCR anew, one entry per CDR3 protein. The top ten hold under 9% of the sample, which has 400,000 to 500,000 distinct CDR3 sequences, over 14% seen once. This sample also appeared in a second study, on T cells in Graves' hyperthyroidism and ophthalmopathy.

The sample here was peripheral blood mononuclear cells (PBMCs), taken at new diagnosis, from a patient treated with antithyroid drugs. This clonotype was obtained from a woman between 35 and 50 years old with Graves disease. The V gene is TRBV7-7, the J gene TRBJ2-3; 10 nucleotides match TRBD2. The CDR3 sequence is CASSLGLAVTDTQYF. The CDR3 bases are TGTGCTAGCAGCTTAGGACTAGCGGTTACAGATACGCAGTATTTT.